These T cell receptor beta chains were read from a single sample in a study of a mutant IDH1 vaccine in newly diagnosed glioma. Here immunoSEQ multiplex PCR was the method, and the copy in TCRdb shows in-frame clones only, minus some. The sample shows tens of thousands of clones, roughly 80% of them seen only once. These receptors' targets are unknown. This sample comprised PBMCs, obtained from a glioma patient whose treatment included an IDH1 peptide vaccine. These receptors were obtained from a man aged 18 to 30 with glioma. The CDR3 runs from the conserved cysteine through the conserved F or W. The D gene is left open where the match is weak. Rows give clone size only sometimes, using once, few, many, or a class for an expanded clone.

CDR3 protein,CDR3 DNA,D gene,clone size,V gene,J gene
CASSEIGGNLDEQYF,TGTGCCAGCAGTGAAATCGGAGGGAACCTCGACGAGCAGTACTTC,-,-,TRBV6-1,TRBJ2-7
CASSPSSGGPRDEQFF,TGTGCCAGCTCACCAAGCAGCGGGGGACCCCGCGACGAGCAGTTCTTC,TRBD2,-,TRBV18,TRBJ2-1
CASSMGDSNQPQHF,TGTGCCAGTAGTATGGGGGATAGCAATCAGCCCCAGCATTTT,-,few,TRBV19,TRBJ1-5
CASSLREVSRQYF,TGTGCCAGCAGTTTGCGGGAGGTATCTCGGCAGTACTTC,TRBD2,-,TRBV25-1,TRBJ2-7
CASSPSISRPYEQYF,TGTGCCAGCTCACCATCGATCTCACGGCCCTACGAGCAGTACTTC,-,-,TRBV18,TRBJ2-7
CASSQEDLAGVHEQYF,TGCGCCAGCAGCCAAGAAGACCTCGCGGGAGTCCACGAGCAGTACTTC,TRBD2,-,TRBV4-3,TRBJ2-7
CASSRNGDTEAFF,TGTGCCAGCAGCAGAAACGGGGACACTGAAGCTTTCTTT,-,-,TRBV7-9,TRBJ1-1
CASITTGEAFF,TGTGCCAGCATCACGACAGGAGAAGCTTTCTTT,-,-,TRBV6-5,TRBJ1-1
CASSLVRGANTEAFF,TGTGCCAGCAGCTTAGTTAGGGGCGCGAACACTGAAGCTTTCTTT,-,-,TRBV7-9,TRBJ1-1
CASSPRGAPLYEQYF,TGTGCCAGCAGCCCTCGGGGGGCCCCCTTGTACGAGCAGTACTTC,-,once,TRBV6-5,TRBJ2-7
CAWSPQENTQYF,TGTGCCTGGAGTCCTCAGGAGAATACGCAGTATTTT,-,-,TRBV30,TRBJ2-3
CASSRSHGGANEQFF,TGCGCCAGCAGCCGGTCACACGGGGGGGCGAATGAGCAGTTCTTC,TRBD2,-,TRBV4-1,TRBJ2-1
CASSTGVSNTEAFF,TGTGCCAGCAGCACAGGGGTTTCGAACACTGAAGCTTTCTTT,-,-,TRBV21-1,TRBJ1-1
CASSVHRQGADNEQFF,TGTGCCAGCAGCGTACACAGACAGGGGGCGGACAATGAGCAGTTCTTC,TRBD1,-,TRBV9,TRBJ2-1
CASSPSGWGETQYF,TGTGCCAGCAGCCCTAGCGGGTGGGGAGAGACCCAGTACTTC,TRBD2,-,TRBV25-1,TRBJ2-5
CASSRGRGKNTGELFF,TGTGCCTCCAGTCGGGGCCGGGGAAAGAACACCGGGGAGCTGTTTTTT,-,-,TRBV6-6,TRBJ2-2
CASSLGGNTEAFF,TGCGCCAGCAGCTTGGGTGGGAACACTGAAGCTTTCTTT,-,-,TRBV5-1,TRBJ1-1
CSVEGTPEAFF,TGCAGCGTTGAAGGGACCCCTGAAGCTTTCTTT,-,few,TRBV29-1,TRBJ1-1
CATRQGDGNQPQHF,TGTGCCACCAGACAGGGGGACGGCAATCAGCCCCAGCATTTT,TRBD1,-,TRBV10-3,TRBJ1-5